This T cell receptor (beta chain) was observed in a study of HIV-infected children after antiretroviral therapy interruption. Unique molecular identifiers were included in an RNA-based 3' RACE TCR library. TCRdb redid the calling of the 3' RACE reads with MiXCR, one entry per CDR3 protein. Of 40,000 or so distinct CDR3 sequences in the sample, 6.5% were seen once. Noted treatment: PENTA 11 planned treatment interruption arm or continuous ART arm. Specimen: CD45RA+ CD4+ T cells from PBMCs, pooled from several time points, collected from a donor given antiretroviral therapy, either interrupted or continuous. The subset: naive CD4+ CD45RA+ CD45RO- T cells. This sequence originates from a pool of human donors with HIV.

The CDR3 here is CASNSGGFIEAFF. CDR3 nucleotide sequence: TGTGCCAGCAACTCCGGGGGGTTTATTGAAGCTTTCTTT. This chain connects TRBV6-2 or TRBV6-3 to TRBJ1-1, with a tentative D call TRBD1 (5 bases). Looked up from germline, CDR1 is MNHEY and CDR2 is SVGEGT. The CDR3 is 13 amino acids. Trimming took off 7 bases at V and 7 bases at J, with 16 bases between the two ends.